This TCR beta chain was found in a study of shared clonotypes between healthy human individuals. Study-level points and caveats: Enrolling few donors narrowed the genetic and exposure-history diversity that was represented. Compared with clonotypes that all four donors shared, non-shared clonotypes had lower generation probabilities.

CDR3 length: 16 residues. Germline lookup yields CDR1 LNHDA and CDR2 SQIVND (reference sequence). V shed 2 bases and J shed 2 bases, with 13 bases lying between them. Generated by immunoSEQ multiplex PCR, the TCRdb table keeps only in-frame clones and is missing some. The sample has 760,000 or so clones; 95% to 97% are singletons. CD45RO-negative, CCR7-positively selected cells formed the naive CD8 fraction, excluding terminally differentiated effector memory CD45RA+ cells. Concerning this clone itself: Its specificity is unknown.

Sequencing input: naive CD8+ T cells sorted from blood. The TCR originated in a man aged 25-45 years in good health. The J gene is TRBJ1-5, the V gene TRBV19, with a possible D match to TRBD1 (6 bases). The CDR3 DNA is TGTGCCAGTAGTATATGGGGGGCGCCTGGCAATCAGCCCCAGCATTTT. This sequence encodes CASSIWGAPGNQPQHF.